These 28 T cell receptor beta chains were sequenced from one sample in a study of cytomegalovirus exposure and HLA in healthy donors. The PCR contained 60 Vbeta and 13 Jbeta primers. Here immunoSEQ multiplex PCR was the method, and the copy in TCRdb shows in-frame clones only, minus some. The sample shows 100,000 to 150,000 clones, about 79% of them seen only once. The specimen sequenced was PBMCs. Source of these receptors: a man aged 50 to 60 in good health and CMV-seronegative.

This sequence joins TRBV18 and TRBJ1-4; maybe TRBD1 (5 bases). From germline, CDR1 is KGHSH and CDR2 LQKENI. V was trimmed by 4 bases and J by 1 base, leaving 13 bases between them. The CDR3 spans 16 residues. DNA for the CDR3: TGTGCCAGCTCACAAGCCGGGAGGGGAACTAATGAAAAACTGTTTTTT. Translating gives CASSQAGRGTNEKLFF.

The rearrangement links TRBV18 to TRBJ2-7; the match to TRBD1 covers 9 bases. Germline CDR1 is KGHSH and CDR2 is LQKENI. The CDR3 runs 15 residues. Unmatched junction bases numbered 5, after V lost 3 bases and J lost 2 bases. Written as DNA, the CDR3 is TGTGCCAGCTCACCGTGGACAGGGGACACCTACGAGCAGTACTTC. Amino acid sequence: CASSPWTGDTYEQYF.

For the CDR3, the DNA is TGTGCCAGCTTGCTAGCATTTAGCACAGATACGCAGTATTTT. It codes for CASLLAFSTDTQYF. The rearrangement uses TRBV6-1 and TRBJ2-3; perhaps TRBD2 as D (5 bases). CDR1 is MNHNS and CDR2 is SASEGT in the germline V gene. The CDR3 length is 14 residues. V lost 8 bases, J lost 0 bases, and 12 bases lay in between.

This clone showed up just a few times. A junction end diverges from the germline sequence, so it may reflect a read error. V is TRBV7-9 and J is TRBJ1-1; 9 bases fit TRBD1. The CDR3 spans 15 residues. Per germline, CDR1 SEHNR and CDR2 FQNEAQ (reference sequence). The CDR3 nucleotides are TGTTCCAGCAGCTTAGGGGGACAGGGGAACACTGAAGCTTTCTTT. This encodes CSSSLGGQGNTEAFF.

The gene calls are TRBV6-6 and TRBJ2-5; no clear D gene. The CDR3 has 13 residues. With 7 bases removed from V and 4 bases from J, the gap between germline ends came to 13 bases. In germline, CDR1 is MNHNY, CDR2 SVGAGI (reference sequence). CDR3: CASIKTRGETQYF. The DNA for the CDR3 is TGTGCCAGCATCAAGACCCGAGGAGAGACCCAGTACTTC.

The V and J genes are TRBV5-1 and TRBJ2-3, with a possible D match to TRBD1 (6 bases). The CDR3 has 14 amino acids. Trimming cost V 6 bases and J 6 bases, with 17 bases left between them. Germline CDR1 reads SGHRS; CDR2 reads YFSETQ. CDR3 coding DNA: TGCGCCAGCACCCCTAGGACAGTCGGCGATACGCAGTATTTT. Its protein product is CASTPRTVGDTQYF.

This rearrangement joins TRBV25-1 to TRBJ1-6; no firm D call. The CDR3 length is 16 residues. Trimming shortened V by 10 bases and J by 0 bases, and 16 bases separated the two germline ends. CDR1 is MGHDK and CDR2 is SYGVNS in the germline V gene. CDR3 loop: CATSPPGSSYNSPLHF. CDR3 DNA sequence: TGTGCCACATCCCCGCCGGGAAGCTCCTATAATTCACCCCTCCACTTT.

This clone appeared a few times. The V and J genes are TRBV18 and TRBJ2-7; perhaps TRBD1 as D (6 bases). Germline V CDR1 and CDR2: KGHSH, LQKENI. The CDR3 is 17 amino acids. V was pared by 3 bases and J by 3 bases, with 21 bases between. The CDR3 DNA sequence: TGTGCCAGCTCACCTTCCGGGACACCGATCCGTTTCTACGAGCAGTACGTC. Its translation: CASSPSGTPIRFYEQYV.

The chain joins TRBV9 to TRBJ1-1; no clear D gene. Looked up from germline, CDR1 is SGDLS and CDR2 is YYNGEE. The CDR3 consists of 13 residues. Trimming cost V 1 base and J 5 bases, with 9 bases left between them. The CDR3, as DNA: TGTGCCAGCAGCGTATCGGTCAGGACTGAAGCTTTCTTT. As protein: CASSVSVRTEAFF.

This clone was recorded once. V gene TRBV4-3 combines with J gene TRBJ2-1, with D possibly TRBD2 on 6 matching bases. The germline V gene has CDR1 LGHNA and CDR2 YSLEER. With 4 bases removed from V and 4 bases from J, the gap between germline ends came to 11 bases. The CDR3 has 14 amino acids. CDR3 sequence reads: CASSPLGGYNEQFF. CDR3 sequence (DNA): TGCGCCAGCAGCCCCCTTGGGGGGTACAATGAGCAGTTCTTC.

This clone was observed a few times. The chain recombines TRBV18 with TRBJ1-1; no firm D call. The CDR3 extends over 15 amino acids. The germline V gene has CDR1 KGHSH and CDR2 LQKENI. V was cut by 6 bases and J by 0 bases, with 14 bases left in between. The DNA of the CDR3 is TGTGCCAGCTCGTCGCTCAGGAACATGAACACTGAAGCTTTCTTT. This sequence encodes CASSSLRNMNTEAFF.

The V call is TRBV5-4, the J call TRBJ2-3; 9 nucleotides agree with TRBD2. CDR3 length: 17 amino acids. Germline CDR1 is SGHNT and CDR2 is YYREEE (reference sequence). Unmatched junction bases numbered 7, after V lost 2 bases and J lost 0 bases. The CDR3 coding sequence is TGTGCCAGCAGCTTTTTGGGCGGGGGGGGTAGCACAGATACGCAGTATTTT. Amino acid sequence: CASSFLGGGGSTDTQYF. Using reference TRBV5-4 and TRBJ2-3 for the parts outside the CDR3, the full variable domain is ETGVTQSPTHLIKTRGQQVTLRCSSQSGHNTVSWYQQALGQGPQFIFQYYREEENGRGNFPPRFSGLQFPNYSSELNVNALELDDSALYLCASSFLGGGGSTDTQYFGPGTRLTVL.

This chain connects TRBV11-1 to TRBJ2-5; TRBD1 agrees at 12 bases. Germline CDR1 is SGHAT and CDR2 is FQDESV (reference sequence). This CDR3 is 16 amino acids long. Trimming at V came to 5 bases and at J to 2 bases, leaving 6 bases not matched to a gene. CDR3 coding DNA: TGTGCCAGCAGCCCGGGACAGGGGGCGATTCAAGAGACCCAGTACTTC. This translates into CASSPGQGAIQETQYF.

The chain has TRBV9 and TRBJ1-2; 8 nucleotides match TRBD1. The CDR3 covers 14 residues. V was pared by 0 bases and J by 2 bases, with 0 bases of the junction left unmatched. Germline V CDR1 and CDR2: SGDLS, YYNGEE. CDR3 residues: CASSVGQGNYGYTF. CDR3 DNA sequence: TGTGCCAGCAGCGTAGGACAGGGGAACTATGGCTACACCTTC.

The genes are TRBV10-3 and TRBJ2-7; no reliable D call. CDR3 length: 11 residues. The germline V gene encodes CDR1 ENHRY and CDR2 SYGVKD. Trimming removed 2 bases at V and 5 bases at J, with 4 bases between. The DNA for the CDR3 is TGTGCCATCAGTGAGGTAAACGAGCAGTACTTC. It codes for CAISEVNEQYF.

This clone was found once. V gene TRBV11-2 combines with J gene TRBJ2-1, with 9 bases lining up with TRBD2. Trimming at V came to 5 bases and at J to 4 bases, leaving 6 bases not matched to a gene. This CDR3 is 15 amino acids long. Germline CDR1 SGHAT, CDR2 FQNNGV. The CDR3 sequence: CASSPTAGGYNEQFF. The DNA for the CDR3 is TGTGCCAGCAGCCCAACCGCGGGGGGGTACAATGAGCAGTTCTTC. Complete variable domain (other parts from reference TRBV11-2 and TRBJ2-1): EAGVAQSPRYKIIEKRQSVAFWCNPISGHATLYWYQQILGQGPKLLIQFQNNGVVDDSQLPKDRFSAERLKGVDSTLKIQPAKLEDSAVYLCASSPTAGGYNEQFFGPGTRLTVL.

The chain links TRBV4-2 to TRBJ2-5; 12 positions agree with TRBD2. This CDR3 comprises 17 residues. V shed 5 bases and J 5 bases; nucleotides not matched to a gene: 12. Germline V gene lookup returns CDR1 LGHNA and CDR2 YNFKEQ. The CDR3 loop reads CASSSGGLAGGRETQYF. The CDR3 nucleotides are TGTGCCAGCAGCTCCGGAGGCCTAGCGGGGGGGCGGGAGACCCAGTACTTC.

This clone showed up just once. The chain links TRBV11-1 to TRBJ2-5; TRBD2 might be the D (6 bases). Trimming stripped 6 bases from V and 4 bases from J, with 9 bases between. Germline V CDR1 and CDR2: SGHAT, FQDESV (reference sequence). The CDR3 runs 12 residues. CDR3 amino acids: CASREGGETQYF. DNA for the CDR3: TGTGCCAGCAGGGAGGGCGGAGAGACCCAGTACTTC.

V is TRBV7-7 and J is TRBJ2-5, with D perhaps matching TRBD1 (6 bases). Trimming left V 5 bases short and J 3 bases short, with 10 bases between. The CDR3 sequence is 13 residues long. Germline V gives CDR1 SSHAT, CDR2 FNYEAQ (reference sequence). CDR3 DNA: TGTGCCAGCAGCAAGGGGGTGAAAGAGACCCAGTACTTC. It specifies CASSKGVKETQYF.

This rearrangement joins TRBV19 to TRBJ2-7; D is ambiguous. The ends were cut back, 1 base at V and 3 bases at J, with 7 bases in the middle. CDR1 is LNHDA and CDR2 is SQIVND in the germline V gene (reference sequence). The CDR3 runs 13 residues. As DNA, the CDR3 is TGTGCCAGTAGTATAGGCAGGAACTACGAGCAGTACTTC. This encodes CASSIGRNYEQYF.

The gene calls are TRBV2 and TRBJ2-7, with 8 bases aligning to TRBD1. CDR1 SNHLY and CDR2 FYNNEI come from the germline V gene. V shed 6 bases and J 6 bases; nucleotides not matched to a gene: 7. This CDR3 is 13 amino acids long. The CDR3 DNA reads TGTGCCAGCAGACCAGGGGGCATAGGCGAGCAGTACGTC. Its protein product is CASRPGGIGEQYV.

V is TRBV18 and J is TRBJ1-2; TRBD1 is a possible D gene (6 bases). CDR1 and CDR2 from the germline V gene are KGHSH and LQKENI. The V end was cut by 8 bases, the J end by 6 bases, with 16 bases between. The CDR3 is 13 residues long. The DNA for the CDR3 is TGTGCCAGCCTTTCGGACAGAGGCCATGGCTACACCTTC. This translates into CASLSDRGHGYTF.

The chain carries TRBV7-9 and TRBJ1-2, with a possible D match to TRBD1 (5 bases). Trimming took 3 bases from V and 8 from J, leaving 16 bases between them. The CDR3 runs 14 residues. Germline CDR1 and CDR2: SEHNR and FQNEAQ (reference sequence). CDR3 bases: TGTGCCAGCAGCTTTGCCCAGGGAGGTTCGGGCTACACCTTC. Translated, it gives CASSFAQGGSGYTF.

The chain has TRBV18 and TRBJ2-3, with a weak D call TRBD1 (5 bases). V lost 2 bases, J lost 2 bases, and 11 bases lay in between. Germline V gene data show CDR1 as KGHSH and CDR2 as LQKENI. The CDR3 length is 15 residues. The CDR3 reads CASSPSRAYTDTQYF. Here the CDR3 DNA reads TGTGCCAGCTCACCAAGCAGGGCTTACACAGATACGCAGTATTTT.

The rearrangement uses TRBV7-2 and TRBJ1-3; D may be TRBD1 (6 bases). Germline assignment: CDR1 SGHTA and CDR2 FQGNSA. The CDR3 loop spans 16 amino acids. Trimming took 0 bases from V and 4 from J, leaving 13 bases between them. The CDR3 sequence: CASSLASSGAGNTIYF. The DNA of the CDR3 is TGTGCCAGCAGCTTAGCGTCGTCAGGGGCAGGAAACACCATATATTTT.

This chain uses TRBV6-1 with TRBJ1-2; 8 bases fit TRBD1. This CDR3 region has 13 residues. The germline V gene has CDR1 MNHNS and CDR2 SASEGT. With 5 bases clipped from V and 6 bases from J, the junction kept 5 bases outside the gene matches. DNA of the CDR3: TGTGCCAGCAGTCCGACAGGGGCCGATGGCTACACCTTC. Residues: CASSPTGADGYTF.

The chain is built from TRBV11-2 and TRBJ2-2, with D tentatively TRBD1 (5 bases). Germline V gene data show CDR1 as SGHAT and CDR2 as FQNNGV. V lost 6 bases, J lost 3 bases, and 14 bases lay in between. The CDR3 has 15 amino acids. The CDR3 DNA is TGTGCCAGCAGACTTCTCAGGGCTCACACCGGGGAGCTGTTTTTT. Its translation is CASRLLRAHTGELFF.

The chain is built from TRBV6-5 and TRBJ1-1, with D uncertain. There are 13 residues in the CDR3. Germline CDR1 MNHEY, CDR2 SVGAGI. V lost 6 bases, J lost 4 bases, and 12 bases lay in between. The CDR3: CASSLQFGTEAFF. The CDR3, as DNA: TGTGCCAGCAGCCTCCAATTCGGCACTGAAGCTTTCTTT.